The 17 T cell receptor beta chains below all came from one sample that was sequenced in a study of regulatory T cells in long-lasting Graves disease. Libraries of TCR beta came from iRepertoire HTBI primers plus Arm-PCR of CDR3 regions. TCRdb recomputed calls from the multiplex PCR reads with MiXCR, one row per CDR3 protein. The repertoire holds 530,000 or so distinct CDR3 sequences, with less than 15% as singletons. The time point is: newly diagnosed GD, antithyroid drugs for less than 3 months. TCR sequences were obtained from RNA taken from PBMCs. A further study also used this sample, focusing on T cells in Graves' hyperthyroidism and ophthalmopathy.

The specimen comprised peripheral blood mononuclear cells (PBMCs), sampled at new diagnosis, from a patient treated with antithyroid drugs. These receptors were taken from a man aged 30 to 39 with Graves disease.

CDR3 nucleotide sequence: TGCGCCAGCTCAACGGTAGGCCTCCAAGAGACCCAGTACTTC. Protein: CASSTVGLQETQYF. The rearrangement links TRBV4-1 to TRBJ2-5; D gene ambiguous. Germline CDR1 MGHRA, CDR2 YSYEKL. This CDR3 comprises 14 residues. Trimming left V 8 bases short and J 1 base short, with 14 bases between.

This clonotype was recorded at least ten times. The genes are TRBV7-2 and TRBJ2-7, with 9 nucleotides matching TRBD1. This CDR3 has 15 residues. In germline, CDR1 is SGHTA, CDR2 FQGNSA. The ends lost 3 bases at V and 3 bases at J; junction bases unmatched: 6. As DNA, the CDR3 is TGTGCCAGCAGCTTTGGACAGGGGCGCTTCTACGAGCAGTACTTC. Translation: CASSFGQGRFYEQYF. Based on the CDR3 plus reference TRBV7-2 and TRBJ2-7, the full variable domain is GAGVSQSPSNKVTEKGKDVELRCDPISGHTALYWYRQSLGQGLEFLIYFQGNSAPDKSGLPSDRFSAERTGGSVSTLTIQRTQQEDSAVYLCASSFGQGRFYEQYFGPGTRLTVT.

The V call is TRBV3-1, the J call TRBJ1-5, with D possibly matching TRBD1 (6 bases). The germline CDR1 and CDR2 sequences are LGHDT and YNNKEL (reference sequence). The CDR3 contains 14 residues. Trimming removed 0 bases from V and 7 bases from J, with 10 bases in between. As DNA, the CDR3 is TGTGCCAGCAGCCAAGAGGCAGGGGTCCAGCCCCAGCATTTT. As protein: CASSQEAGVQPQHF.

This clonotype was counted many times. CDR3 nucleotides: TGTGCCAGCAGCCAAGGGGTAGCGACGGCAGATACGCAGTATTTT. Amino acids: CASSQGVATADTQYF. This chain connects TRBV14 to TRBJ2-3, with D possibly matching TRBD2 (5 bases). Between the trimmed V and J ends, which lost 1 base and 4 bases, there was a span of 12 bases. This CDR3 region has 15 residues. Germline V gene sequence: CDR1 SGHDN, CDR2 FVKESK. Complete variable domain (other parts from reference TRBV14 and TRBJ2-3): EAGVTQFPSHSVIEKGQTVTLRCDPISGHDNLYWYRRVMGKEIKFLLHFVKESKQDESGMPNNRFLAERTGGTYSTLKVQPAELEDSGVYFCASSQGVATADTQYFGPGTRLTVL.

This clonotype was seen repeatedly, ten times or more. The chain carries TRBV2 and TRBJ1-5; unclear D gene. CDR3 length: 14 amino acids. Germline lookup yields CDR1 SNHLY and CDR2 FYNNEI. V was clipped by 1 base and J by 6 bases, with 10 bases between them. CDR3 DNA: TGTGCCAGCAGTGAAGTAGGGATGGGTCAGCCCCAGCATTTT. Protein: CASSEVGMGQPQHF.

This clonotype was found a few times. The CDR3 DNA follows: TGTGCCAGCAGCCCCCAGGGTGCCACTGAAGCTTTCTTT. Translation: CASSPQGATEAFF. V and J are TRBV7-2 and TRBJ1-1; tentatively, D is TRBD1 (5 bases). This CDR3 has 13 amino acids. Trimming took 5 bases from V and 4 from J, leaving 11 bases between them. Germline lookup yields CDR1 SGHTA and CDR2 FQGNSA.

Many counts were recorded for this clonotype. V gene TRBV30 combines with J gene TRBJ1-2; 7 nucleotides line up with TRBD1. This CDR3 region has 12 residues. The germline V gene has CDR1 GTSNPN and CDR2 SVGIG (reference sequence). V lost 3 bases to trimming and J lost 4 bases; unmatched junction nucleotides: 2. This CDR3 is CAWRGDSYGYTF. The DNA of the CDR3 is TGTGCCTGGAGGGGGGACAGCTATGGCTACACCTTC. Looking up the rest from reference TRBV30 and TRBJ1-2 gives the full variable domain: SQTIHQWPATLVQPVGSPLSLECTVEGTSNPNLYWYRQAAGRGLQLLFYSVGIGQISSEVPQNLSASRPQDRQFILSSKKLLLSDSGFYLCAWRGDSYGYTFGSGTRLTVV.

This clonotype has ten or more counts. This chain links TRBV7-9 with TRBJ2-7, with D uncertain. The CDR3 is 12 amino acids. Germline CDR1 is SEHNR and CDR2 is FQNEAQ (reference sequence). The V and J ends lost 1 base and 7 bases respectively, with 8 bases between them. CDR3 coding DNA: TGTGCCAGCAGCTTAGTGGCAGCTGAGCAGTACTTC. Protein sequence: CASSLVAAEQYF.

This clonotype was seen a few times. This chain joins TRBV6-1 and TRBJ2-3; either TRBD1 or TRBD2 may fit D (5 bases each). The V end lost 7 bases, the J end lost 5 bases, and 13 bases lay between the germline ends. The CDR3 is 13 residues long. Germline loops: CDR1 MNHNS, CDR2 SASEGT. DNA of the CDR3: TGTGCCAGCAAACCCAGGGCGGGAGATACGCAGTATTTT. As protein: CASKPRAGDTQYF.

This clonotype was seen many times. This chain joins TRBV7-7 and TRBJ2-5; TRBD1 agrees at 8 bases. Germline CDR1 and CDR2: SSHAT and FNYEAQ (reference sequence). V trimming: 3 bases; J trimming: 6 bases; junction bases outside the gene matches: 3. The CDR3 runs to 13 residues. CDR3 in DNA: TGTGCCAGCAGCTTGGACAGGGCGAAGACCCAGTACTTC. Amino acids: CASSLDRAKTQYF.

In its sample, this clonotype was seen a few times. In DNA, the CDR3 is TGCGCCAGCAGCTTGGGGATCGCGGGAGGGCCGGAGACCCAGTACTTC. Translation: CASSLGIAGGPETQYF. This chain joins TRBV5-1 and TRBJ2-5, with 9 bases aligning to TRBD2. Germline V gene sequence: CDR1 SGHRS, CDR2 YFSETQ. Unmatched junction bases numbered 8, after V lost 0 bases and J lost 5 bases. CDR3 size: 16 residues.

Regarding this clonotype: This sequence is one base from a far larger clone and is likely a read error. This sequence joins TRBV6-2 or TRBV6-3 and TRBJ1-1; D might be TRBD1 (5 bases). This CDR3 comprises 15 residues. Trimming removed 5 bases at V and 1 base at J, with 14 bases between. Germline loops: CDR1 MNHEY, CDR2 SVGEGT. CDR3 sequence reads: CASSPPGRWNTEAFF. The DNA for the CDR3 is TGTGCCAGCAGTCCTCCGGGACGGTGGAACACTGAAGCTTTCTTT.

This clonotype came up a few times. This rearrangement joins TRBV18 to TRBJ1-4, with TRBD1 as a possible D gene (5 bases). The germline V and J ends were trimmed by 6 bases and 4 bases, with 15 bases remaining between them. Germline lookup yields CDR1 KGHSH and CDR2 LQKENI. The CDR3 consists of 15 residues. CDR3 in DNA: TGTGCCAGCTCGTCGCCGGGACGAGTTAATGAAAAACTGTTTTTT. Its translation: CASSSPGRVNEKLFF.

Ten or more counts support this clonotype. V is TRBV11-2 and J is TRBJ2-2; D is tentatively TRBD1 or TRBD2 (6 bases each). This CDR3 spans 17 amino acids. Between the trimmed V and J ends, which lost 5 bases and 4 bases, there was a span of 20 bases. Germline CDR1 SGHAT, CDR2 FQNNGV. The DNA of the CDR3 is TGTGCCAGCAGCGCCCCGGAGGGGACATTCACCACCGGGGAGCTGTTTTTT. Protein product: CASSAPEGTFTTGELFF.

The sample holds many counts of this clonotype. The CDR3 protein is CASSLGASNSNEQFF. CDR3 nucleotides: TGCGCCAGCAGCTTAGGTGCGAGTAACTCTAATGAGCAGTTCTTC. The rearrangement uses TRBV5-1 and TRBJ2-1; D remains unclear. Germline lookup yields CDR1 SGHRS and CDR2 YFSETQ. The V end lost 2 bases, the J end lost 7 bases, and 16 bases lay between the germline ends. CDR3 length: 15 residues.

V is TRBV3-1 and J is TRBJ2-3, with TRBD2 as a possible D gene (6 bases). In germline, CDR1 is LGHDT, CDR2 YNNKEL (reference sequence). The CDR3 is 17 residues long. V dropped 4 bases and J dropped 4 bases, with 21 bases sitting between them. This CDR3 reads CASSRDLVGSWADTQYF. DNA for the CDR3: TGTGCCAGCAGCCGAGATCTGGTCGGGAGCTGGGCAGATACGCAGTATTTT.

This clonotype was seen ten or more times. The rearrangement joins TRBV7-2 to TRBJ2-5; tentative D call: TRBD2 (6 bases). The CDR3 sequence is 16 residues long. V lost 2 bases, J lost 9 bases, and 22 bases lay in between. Germline-derived CDR1 and CDR2 are SGHTA and FQGNSA. CDR3 sequence reads: CASSLRKTSQIGAQYF. The CDR3, as DNA: TGTGCCAGCAGCTTAAGGAAAACTAGCCAAATAGGGGCCCAGTACTTC.